This passage covers 20 T cell receptor beta chains from one sample sequenced in a study of blood T cell repertoires in COVID-19. Measured with immunoSEQ multiplex PCR; TCRdb has only the in-frame clones, and not every one. The sample includes approximately 77,000 clones, around 77% of them seen just once. The sample taken for sequencing was peripheral blood. These TCRs come from a man between 65 and 79 years old with active or convalescent COVID-19.

CDR3: CASRATSWEETQYF. The CDR3 DNA follows: TGTGCCAGCAGAGCGACTAGCTGGGAAGAGACCCAGTACTTC. The genes are TRBV6-5 and TRBJ2-5; 7 nucleotides line up with TRBD2. CDR1 MNHEY and CDR2 SVGAGI come from the germline V gene. The CDR3 sequence is 14 residues long. V shed 6 bases, J shed 3 bases, and the junction held 7 bases outside the gene matches.

This chain connects TRBV11-3 to TRBJ1-6; D remains ambiguous. CDR1 is SGHNT, CDR2 YENEEA, per germline. The CDR3 sequence is 16 residues long. The V end was cut by 3 bases, the J end by 10 bases, with 19 bases between. The CDR3 region has the DNA TGTGCCAGCAGCTTTAGGCTTCGGGGAGCGGGGTCACCCCTCCACTTT. It encodes CASSFRLRGAGSPLHF.

J is TRBJ2-7 and V is TRBV28; 7 positions agree with TRBD1. After removal of 3 bases from V and 2 bases from J, the junction contained 4 bases not matched to a gene. The CDR3 is 14 amino acids. Germline V CDR1 and CDR2: MDHEN, SYDVKM. CDR3: CASSFLQGAYEQYF. The CDR3 DNA reads as TGTGCCAGCAGTTTCCTTCAGGGGGCCTACGAGCAGTACTTC. Supplemented by reference TRBV28 and TRBJ2-7, the full variable domain reads DVKVTQSSRYLVKRTGEKVFLECVQDMDHENMFWYRQDPGLGLRLIYFSYDVKMKEKGDIPEGYSVSREKKERFSLILESASTNQTSMYLCASSFLQGAYEQYFGPGTRLTVT.

J is TRBJ1-2 and V is TRBV27; D gene uncertain. This CDR3 region has 13 residues. Per germline, CDR1 MNHEY and CDR2 SMNVEV (reference sequence). Trimming took off 3 bases at V and 5 bases at J, with 10 bases between the two ends. The CDR3 loop reads CASSFGSRYGYTF. DNA for the CDR3: TGTGCCAGCAGTTTCGGGTCCAGATATGGCTACACCTTC.

This rearrangement joins TRBV4-1 to TRBJ1-4; D ambiguous. The CDR3 consists of 17 residues. Germline V gene data show CDR1 as MGHRA and CDR2 as YSYEKL. The germline V and J ends were trimmed by 0 bases and 0 bases, with 11 bases remaining between them. CDR3 sequence: CASSQDSGRATNEKLFF. DNA for the CDR3: TGCGCCAGCAGCCAAGATTCAGGTCGTGCAACTAATGAAAAACTGTTTTTT.

The chain couples TRBV27 to TRBJ1-6, with TRBD1 identical over 7 bases. The CDR3 extends over 16 amino acids. Germline values: CDR1 MNHEY, CDR2 SMNVEV (reference sequence). V lost 6 bases to trimming and J lost 5 bases; unmatched junction nucleotides: 10. DNA for the CDR3: TGTGCCAGCAGGCTTCGGACAGGAGCCGATAATTCACCCCTCCACTTT. The encoded protein is CASRLRTGADNSPLHF.

The J gene is TRBJ2-7, the V gene TRBV14; D is uncertain. This CDR3 is 11 amino acids long. Trimming shortened V by 4 bases and J by 4 bases, and 5 bases separated the two germline ends. Germline CDR1 reads SGHDN; CDR2 reads FVKESK. The CDR3 region has the DNA TGTGCCAGCAGCCGCGAATACGAGCAGTACTTC. Protein: CASSREYEQYF.

This clone was detected only a few times. The genes are TRBV30 and TRBJ1-6; 8 nucleotides agree with TRBD1. J lost 9 bases, V lost 6 bases, and 7 bases had no gene match. The CDR3 sequence is 13 residues long. CDR1 is GTSNPN, CDR2 SVGIG, per germline (reference sequence). Written as DNA, the CDR3 is TGTGCCTGTGACAGGGGTTTTGGTTCACCCCTCCACTTT. It yields the protein CACDRGFGSPLHF.

The rearrangement links TRBV11-3 to TRBJ2-1, with TRBD1 matching 10 bases. CDR1 and CDR2 from the germline V gene are SGHNT and YENEEA. The CDR3 contains 16 residues. Trimming at V came to 0 bases and at J to 5 bases, leaving 4 bases not matched to a gene. The CDR3 coding sequence is TGTGCCAGCAGCTTAGATGGGGGACAGGGGAACAATGAGCAGTTCTTC. This translates into CASSLDGGQGNNEQFF.

The gene calls are TRBV6-5 and TRBJ2-1; TRBD2 might be the D (6 bases). Trimming stripped 9 bases from V and 7 bases from J, with 19 bases between. This CDR3 has 14 residues. Germline V gene sequence: CDR1 MNHEY, CDR2 SVGAGI. Here the CDR3 reads CASWPGLRANEQFF. Here the CDR3 DNA reads TGTGCCAGTTGGCCGGGACTCCGGGCGAATGAGCAGTTCTTC.

V usage is TRBV5-4 and J usage is TRBJ2-3; a weak D match, TRBD2 (6 bases). The germline gives CDR1 SGHNT, CDR2 YYREEE (reference sequence). The CDR3 spans 14 residues. The V and J ends lost 5 bases and 6 bases respectively, with 16 bases between them. CDR3 region: CASRSEGFADTQYF. For the CDR3, the DNA is TGTGCCAGCAGATCGGAGGGATTCGCTGATACGCAGTATTTT. Combining the CDR3 with reference TRBV5-4 and TRBJ2-3 gives the whole variable domain ETGVTQSPTHLIKTRGQQVTLRCSSQSGHNTVSWYQQALGQGPQFIFQYYREEENGRGNFPPRFSGLQFPNYSSELNVNALELDDSALYLCASRSEGFADTQYFGPGTRLTVL.

The chain couples TRBV10-2 to TRBJ1-3; D gene uncertain. V lost 0 bases and J lost 0, with 12 bases in between. The CDR3 is made up of 17 amino acids. Germline V gene data show CDR1 as WSHSY and CDR2 as SAAADI. The CDR3 coding sequence is TGCGCCAGCAGTGAGTCGTTAACGGAGACCTCTGGAAACACCATATATTTT. Translating it yields CASSESLTETSGNTIYF.

The chain couples TRBV4-1 to TRBJ1-2, with no clear D. The CDR3 is made up of 15 amino acids. With 4 bases removed from V and 7 bases from J, the gap between germline ends came to 19 bases. CDR1 MGHRA and CDR2 YSYEKL come from the germline V gene. The CDR3 spells CASSPRTQSAGGYTF. DNA for the CDR3: TGCGCCAGCAGCCCAAGGACCCAATCCGCGGGTGGCTACACCTTC.

The chain uses TRBV11-2 and TRBJ2-1; 8 positions agree with TRBD2. Germline V lookup: CDR1 SGHAT, CDR2 FQNNGV. J lost 3 bases, V lost 0 bases, and 7 bases had no gene match. This CDR3 contains 17 residues. The CDR3 bases are TGTGCCAGCAGCTTAGAACTTGGAAGCGGGGGCTACAATGAGCAGTTCTTC. Residues: CASSLELGSGGYNEQFF.

The chain links TRBV7-2 to TRBJ1-2; D unclear. This CDR3 has 13 amino acids. CDR1 is SGHTA, CDR2 FQGNSA, per germline. The ends were cut back, 1 base at V and 8 bases at J, with 11 bases in the middle. The CDR3 bases are TGTGCCAGCAGCTTAGGAATCGGTTACGGCTACACCTTC. Its protein is CASSLGIGYGYTF.

J is TRBJ1-4 and V is TRBV11-2; tentative D call: TRBD1 (6 bases). The CDR3 covers 20 residues. V gave up 0 bases and J gave up 5 bases, with 25 bases separating them. The germline V gene has CDR1 SGHAT and CDR2 FQNNGV. The CDR3 region has the DNA TGTGCCAGCAGCTTAGAGGGAACAGGGACGGAAAGGTCTTTCAATGAAAAACTGTTTTTT. This sequence encodes CASSLEGTGTERSFNEKLFF.

V usage is TRBV10-1 and J usage is TRBJ2-1, with TRBD2 as a possible D gene (5 bases). V lost 10 bases and J lost 0, with 10 bases in between. CDR3 size: 13 residues. Looked up from germline, CDR1 is WNHNN and CDR2 is SYGVQD (reference sequence). The CDR3 is CATSAGSYNEQFF. The CDR3, as DNA: TGCGCCACCTCCGCGGGCTCCTACAATGAGCAGTTCTTC.

This rearrangement joins TRBV6-1 to TRBJ2-4; no definite D call. Trimming pared 3 bases from V and 8 bases from J, leaving 8 bases between. In germline, CDR1 is MNHNS, CDR2 SASEGT. The CDR3 length is 12 residues. CDR3 DNA: TGTGCCAGCAGTGAGATCTGGCACATTCAGTACTTC. Amino acids: CASSEIWHIQYF.

The chain couples TRBV7-9 to TRBJ2-2, with 8 bases fitting TRBD1. The germline V gene has CDR1 SEHNR and CDR2 FQNEAQ (reference sequence). Trimming cost V 5 bases and J 3 bases; bases outside gene matches: 5. The CDR3 sequence is 15 residues long. CDR3 protein: CASSKGQADTGELFF. CDR3 in DNA: TGTGCCAGCAGCAAGGGACAGGCCGACACCGGGGAGCTGTTTTTT.

This clone has a single count. The genes are TRBV5-7 and TRBJ2-5; D is perhaps TRBD2 (5 bases). TRBV5-7 falls under the ORF class, with uncertain function. Between the trimmed V and J ends, which lost 0 bases and 5 bases, there was a span of 11 bases. This CDR3 is built from 14 residues. The CDR3 reads CASSLGGGLETQYF. CDR3 coding DNA: TGTGCCAGCAGCTTGGGAGGCGGGCTTGAGACCCAGTACTTC.